The 17 T cell receptor beta chains presented below share a single source sample, sequenced in a study of T cell responses to AZD1222 COVID-19 vaccine. The repertoire was sequenced with immunoSEQ multiplex PCR; TCRdb's copy has only in-frame clones and lacks some. Of some 120,000 clones in the sample, about 86% were seen once. The sample here was peripheral blood, taken on day 0 of AZD1222 vaccination. These receptors were taken from an adult in good health.

V and J are TRBV24-1 and TRBJ2-1; possible D gene TRBD1, 6 bases. Deletions cut 3 bases from V and 5 bases from J, with 10 bases between. The CDR3 has 14 amino acids. The germline V gene encodes CDR1 KGHDR and CDR2 SFDVKD. The CDR3 reads CATSDGTPNNEQFF. As DNA, the CDR3 is TGTGCCACCAGTGATGGGACACCTAACAATGAGCAGTTCTTC.

The chain combines TRBV24-1 with TRBJ1-2; D might be TRBD1 (6 bases). This CDR3 contains 16 residues. In germline, CDR1 is KGHDR, CDR2 SFDVKD. With 5 bases removed from V and 8 bases from J, the gap between germline ends came to 23 bases. The CDR3: CATSGTRGKVSHGYTF. The CDR3 nucleotides are TGTGCCACCAGTGGTACGAGGGGGAAAGTCAGTCACGGCTACACCTTC.

The chain couples TRBV10-3 to TRBJ1-1; a possible D gene is TRBD1 (5 bases). The V gene's germline CDR1 is ENHRY and CDR2 SYGVKD. The V gene lost 0 bases and the J gene lost 1 base, with 9 bases spanning the gap. This CDR3 region has 15 residues. CDR3 in DNA: TGTGCCATCAGTGAGTCCTGGGGGACGAACACTGAAGCTTTCTTT. Translation: CAISESWGTNTEAFF.

This sequence joins TRBV28 and TRBJ1-5; unclear D gene. The CDR3 totals 17 residues. Germline-derived CDR1 and CDR2 are MDHEN and SYDVKM. With 3 bases removed from V and 10 bases from J, the gap between germline ends came to 25 bases. DNA for the CDR3: TGTGCCAGCAGTTTGTTAACGTACGGGGATCTGAGCGGCCCCCAGCATTTT. It encodes CASSLLTYGDLSGPQHF.

The genes are TRBV5-1 and TRBJ2-7; D possibly corresponds to TRBD2 (6 bases). This CDR3 contains 17 residues. V dropped 0 bases and J dropped 2 bases, with 18 bases sitting between them. The germline V gene has CDR1 SGHRS and CDR2 YFSETQ. CDR3 in amino acids: CASSLAEVAGSTYEQYF. CDR3 sequence (DNA): TGCGCCAGCAGCTTGGCGGAGGTGGCGGGATCGACCTACGAGCAGTACTTC.

The chain combines TRBV19 with TRBJ1-6; D uncertain. The length of the CDR3 is 14 residues. Trimming cost V 2 bases and J 8 bases, with 10 bases left between them. In germline, CDR1 is LNHDA, CDR2 SQIVND (reference sequence). CDR3 residues: CASSISQFDSPLHF. The CDR3 nucleotides read TGTGCCAGTAGTATAAGTCAGTTCGATTCACCCCTCCACTTT. Looking up the rest from reference TRBV19 and TRBJ1-6 gives the full variable domain: DGGITQSPKYLFRKEGQNVTLSCEQNLNHDAMYWYRQDPGQGLRLIYYSQIVNDFQKGDIAEGYSVSREKKESFPLTVTSAQKNPTAFYLCASSISQFDSPLHFGNGTRLTVT.

The chain joins TRBV19 to TRBJ2-7, with 10 bases lining up with TRBD2. The germline gives CDR1 LNHDA, CDR2 SQIVND (reference sequence). The CDR3 covers 13 residues. V shed 7 bases and J 3 bases; nucleotides not matched to a gene: 3. The CDR3 is CASKSSGSYEQYF. DNA of the CDR3: TGTGCCAGTAAGTCTAGCGGGAGCTACGAGCAGTACTTC.

In this sample, this clone turned up once. This chain connects TRBV25-1 to TRBJ1-1; D is uncertain. V lost 1 base to trimming and J lost 1 base, with 10 bases between them. The CDR3 has 15 residues. The germline V gene has CDR1 MGHDK and CDR2 SYGVNS. CDR3 in DNA: TGTGCCAGCAGTGAATTCTCCCGCGGGAACACTGAAGCTTTCTTT. It translates to CASSEFSRGNTEAFF.

V usage is TRBV5-4 and J usage is TRBJ2-3; 13 positions match TRBD2. This CDR3 has 15 amino acids. The V gene end was trimmed by 4 bases and the J gene end by 5 bases; junction bases not matched to a gene: 4. Germline V CDR1 and CDR2: SGHNT, YYREEE (reference sequence). Here the CDR3 DNA reads TGTGCCAGCAGCGGCGGACTAGCGGGAGTAGATACGCAGTATTTT. It yields the protein CASSGGLAGVDTQYF.

This chain connects TRBV24-1 to TRBJ1-2, with TRBD1 matching over 7 bases. This CDR3 spans 12 amino acids. V lost 2 bases and J lost 7; bases outside the gene matches: 0. Germline values: CDR1 KGHDR, CDR2 SFDVKD. This CDR3 is CATSDYRGGYTF. DNA for the CDR3: TGTGCCACCAGTGATTACAGGGGTGGCTACACCTTC.

This clone came up once. This rearrangement joins TRBV7-3 to TRBJ2-2; 8 nucleotides agree with TRBD1. Trimming at V came to 8 bases and at J to 0 bases, leaving 2 bases not matched to a gene. CDR1 is SGHTA, CDR2 FQGTGA, per germline. The CDR3 runs 14 residues. The CDR3 here is CASGQGTNTGELFF. CDR3 DNA: TGTGCCAGCGGACAGGGTACGAACACCGGGGAGCTGTTTTTT.

The genes are TRBV19 and TRBJ2-7; the D gene is possibly TRBD2 (6 bases). The germline gives CDR1 LNHDA, CDR2 SQIVND (reference sequence). CDR3 length: 15 residues. Trimming took 7 bases from V and 5 from J, leaving 21 bases between them. As DNA, the CDR3 is TGTGCCAGTACCCGATCCGCCACTAGCAGAAACGAGCAGTACTTC. Encoded protein: CASTRSATSRNEQYF.

The chain combines TRBV19 with TRBJ1-6, with D uncertain. This CDR3 spans 17 amino acids. Germline-derived CDR1 and CDR2 are LNHDA and SQIVND (reference sequence). The V end lost 4 bases, the J end lost 0 bases, and 13 bases lay between the germline ends. The CDR3 DNA reads TGTGCCAGTAGTACGCCCGCGGCCCGCTCCTATAATTCACCCCTCCACTTT. Amino acids: CASSTPAARSYNSPLHF.

The rearrangement uses TRBV29-1 and TRBJ2-7, with TRBD2 as a possible D gene (6 bases). V was shortened by 2 bases and J by 1 base, with 12 bases between the two germline ends. The germline CDR1 and CDR2 sequences are SQVTM and ANQGSEA. The CDR3 contains 14 residues. In nucleotides, the CDR3 is TGCAGCGTTGAAACCTGGGAGGAATCCTACGAGCAGTACTTC. Its translation: CSVETWEESYEQYF.

The chain employs TRBV5-5 and TRBJ2-2, with TRBD1 as a possible D gene (8 bases). Germline V CDR1 and CDR2: SGHKS, YYEKEE (reference sequence). V was shortened by 4 bases and J by 4 bases, with 17 bases between the two germline ends. CDR3 length: 16 residues. DNA for the CDR3: TGTGCCAGCAGCCACAACCACAGGGGGGGCACCGGGGAGCTGTTTTTT. Translated, it gives CASSHNHRGGTGELFF.

This clone came up once. The V gene is TRBV7-9, the J gene TRBJ1-1; D unclear. Germline V lookup: CDR1 SEHNR, CDR2 FQNEAQ (reference sequence). V was clipped by 7 bases and J by 5 bases, with 23 bases between them. CDR3 length: 16 amino acids. For the CDR3, the DNA is TGTGCCAGCATCGCCTTTTTAGGAGGGAAGGGTACTGAAGCTTTCTTT. Its translation: CASIAFLGGKGTEAFF.

The chain combines TRBV2 with TRBJ2-1; 8 nucleotides agree with TRBD2. The ends lost 4 bases at V and 5 bases at J; junction bases unmatched: 10. CDR3 length equals 16 residues. Germline V lookup: CDR1 SNHLY, CDR2 FYNNEI. In DNA, the CDR3 is TGTGCCAGCAGTGCGTCCAGCGGGAGATCAAACAATGAGCAGTTCTTC. Translation: CASSASSGRSNNEQFF.